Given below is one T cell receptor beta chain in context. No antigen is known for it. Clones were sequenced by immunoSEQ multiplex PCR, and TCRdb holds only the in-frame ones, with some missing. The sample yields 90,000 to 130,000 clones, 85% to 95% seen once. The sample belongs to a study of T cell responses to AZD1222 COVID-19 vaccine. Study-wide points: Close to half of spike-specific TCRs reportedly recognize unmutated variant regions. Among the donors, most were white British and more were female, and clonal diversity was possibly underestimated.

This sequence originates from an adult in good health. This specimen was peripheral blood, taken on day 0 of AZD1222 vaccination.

The DNA of the CDR3 is TGTGCCAGCAGTGAGGGGAACGAGCAGTACTTC. Amino acids: CASSEGNEQYF. The chain has TRBV25-1 and TRBJ2-7; D is unclear. V was trimmed by 3 bases and J by 5 bases, leaving 5 bases between them. CDR3 length: 11 amino acids. CDR1 is MGHDK and CDR2 is SYGVNS in the germline V gene.